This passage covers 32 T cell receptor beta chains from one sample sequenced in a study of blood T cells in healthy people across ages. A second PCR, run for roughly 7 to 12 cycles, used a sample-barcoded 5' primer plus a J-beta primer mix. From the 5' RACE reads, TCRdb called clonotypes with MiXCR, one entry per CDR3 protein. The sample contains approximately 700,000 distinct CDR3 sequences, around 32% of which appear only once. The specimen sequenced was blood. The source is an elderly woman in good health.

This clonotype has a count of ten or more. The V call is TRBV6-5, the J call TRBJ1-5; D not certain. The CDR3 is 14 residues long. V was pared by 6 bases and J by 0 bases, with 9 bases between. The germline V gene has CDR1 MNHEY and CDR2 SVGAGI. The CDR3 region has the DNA TGTGCCAGCAGCACGGACCGTAGCAATCAGCCCCAGCATTTT. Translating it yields CASSTDRSNQPQHF.

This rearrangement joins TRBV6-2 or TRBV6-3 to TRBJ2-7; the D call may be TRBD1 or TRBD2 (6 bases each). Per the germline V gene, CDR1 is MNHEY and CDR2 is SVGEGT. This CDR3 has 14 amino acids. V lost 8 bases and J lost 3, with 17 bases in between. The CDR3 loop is CASFKGGRYYEQYF. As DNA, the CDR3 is TGTGCCAGCTTCAAGGGGGGCAGATACTACGAGCAGTACTTC.

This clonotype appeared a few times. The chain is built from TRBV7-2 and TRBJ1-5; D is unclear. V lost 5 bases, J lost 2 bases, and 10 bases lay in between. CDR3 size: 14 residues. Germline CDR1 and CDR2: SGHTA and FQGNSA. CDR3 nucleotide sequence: TGTGCCAGCAGCCCAATCTGGGGCAATCAGCCCCAGCATTTT. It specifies CASSPIWGNQPQHF.

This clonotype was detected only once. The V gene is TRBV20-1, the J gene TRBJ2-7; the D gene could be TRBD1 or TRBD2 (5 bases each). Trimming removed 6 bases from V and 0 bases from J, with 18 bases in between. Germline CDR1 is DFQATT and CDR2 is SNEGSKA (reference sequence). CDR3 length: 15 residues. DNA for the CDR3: TGCAGTGCCACGCACCGGGACCCTGACTCCTACGAGCAGTACTTC. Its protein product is CSATHRDPDSYEQYF.

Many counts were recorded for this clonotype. CDR3 loop: CASSLRDPSYNEQFF. The CDR3 DNA reads as TGTGCCAGCAGTCTCCGGGATCCGTCCTACAATGAGCAGTTCTTC. The chain uses TRBV27 and TRBJ2-1; D possibly corresponds to TRBD2 (5 bases). This CDR3 has 15 residues. Germline V gene lookup returns CDR1 MNHEY and CDR2 SMNVEV (reference sequence). Trimming left V 5 bases short and J 1 base short, with 12 bases between.

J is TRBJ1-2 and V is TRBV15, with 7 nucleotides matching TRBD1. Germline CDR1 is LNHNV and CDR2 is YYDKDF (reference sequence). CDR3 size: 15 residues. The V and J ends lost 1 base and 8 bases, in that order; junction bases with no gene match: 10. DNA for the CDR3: TGTGCCACCAGCAGAGCCGAGACAGGGTTTGGAGGCTACACCTTC. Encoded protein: CATSRAETGFGGYTF.

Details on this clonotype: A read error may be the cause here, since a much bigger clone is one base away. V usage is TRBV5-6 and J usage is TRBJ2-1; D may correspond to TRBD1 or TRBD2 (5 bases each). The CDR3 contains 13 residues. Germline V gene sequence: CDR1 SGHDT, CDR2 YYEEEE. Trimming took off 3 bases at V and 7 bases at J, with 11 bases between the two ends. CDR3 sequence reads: CASSSGTGNEQFF. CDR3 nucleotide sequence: TGTGCCAGCAGCTCCGGGACGGGTAATGAGCAGTTCTTC.

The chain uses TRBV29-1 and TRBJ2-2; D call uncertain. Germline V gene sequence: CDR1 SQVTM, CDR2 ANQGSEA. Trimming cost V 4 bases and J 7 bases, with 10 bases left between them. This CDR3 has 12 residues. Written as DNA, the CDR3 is TGCAGCGTTGGGGCATATAACGGGGAGCTGTTTTTT. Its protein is CSVGAYNGELFF.

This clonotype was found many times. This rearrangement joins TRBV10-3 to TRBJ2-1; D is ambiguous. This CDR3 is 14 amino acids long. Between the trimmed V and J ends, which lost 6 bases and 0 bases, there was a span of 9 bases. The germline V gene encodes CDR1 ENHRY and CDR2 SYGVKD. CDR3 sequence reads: CAIRDSGSYNEQFF. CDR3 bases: TGTGCCATCAGAGACTCTGGCTCCTACAATGAGCAGTTCTTC.

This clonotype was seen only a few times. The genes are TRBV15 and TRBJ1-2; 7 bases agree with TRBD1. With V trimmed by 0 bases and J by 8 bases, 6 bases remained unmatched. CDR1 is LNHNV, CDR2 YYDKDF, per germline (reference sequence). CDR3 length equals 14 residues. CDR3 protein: CATSRDSQGQGYTF. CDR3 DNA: TGTGCCACCAGCAGAGACTCACAGGGGCAGGGCTACACCTTC. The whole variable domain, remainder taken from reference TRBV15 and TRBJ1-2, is DAMVIQNPRYQVTQFGKPVTLSCSQTLNHNVMYWYQQKSSQAPKLLFHYYDKDFNNEADTPDNFQSRRPNTSFCFLDIRSPGLGDTAMYLCATSRDSQGQGYTFGSGTRLTVV.

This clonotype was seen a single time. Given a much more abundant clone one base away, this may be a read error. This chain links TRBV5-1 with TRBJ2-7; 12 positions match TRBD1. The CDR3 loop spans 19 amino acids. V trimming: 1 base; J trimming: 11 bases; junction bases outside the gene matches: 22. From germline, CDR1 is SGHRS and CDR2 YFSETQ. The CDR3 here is CASSLTPILRIGTGGGKYF. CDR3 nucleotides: TGCGCCAGCAGCTTGACACCAATCTTGCGGATCGGGACAGGGGGCGGGAAGTACTTC.

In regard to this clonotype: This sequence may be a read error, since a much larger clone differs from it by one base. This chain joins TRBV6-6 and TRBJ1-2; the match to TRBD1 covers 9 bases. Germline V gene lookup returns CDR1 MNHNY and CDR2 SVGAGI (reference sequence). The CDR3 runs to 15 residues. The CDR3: CVSSYDPGQGNGYTF. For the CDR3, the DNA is TGTGTCAGCAGTTACGATCCGGGACAGGGTAATGGCTACACCTTC.

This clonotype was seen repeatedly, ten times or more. CDR3 in amino acids: CATRGPGEQYF. In DNA, the CDR3 is TGTGCCACCCGGGGTCCGGGCGAGCAGTACTTC. The chain joins TRBV28 to TRBJ2-7, with D tentatively TRBD2 (5 bases). From germline, CDR1 is MDHEN and CDR2 SYDVKM. The V and J ends lost 10 bases and 6 bases respectively, with 13 bases between them. The CDR3 consists of 11 residues.

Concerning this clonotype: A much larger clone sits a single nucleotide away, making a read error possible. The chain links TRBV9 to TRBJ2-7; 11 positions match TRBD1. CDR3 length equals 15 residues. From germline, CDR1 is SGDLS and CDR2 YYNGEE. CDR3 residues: CASNVAGQGAYEQYF. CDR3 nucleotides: TGTGCCAGCAACGTAGCGGGACAGGGGGCCTACGAGCAGTACTTC. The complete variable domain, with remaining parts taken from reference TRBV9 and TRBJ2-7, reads DSGVTQTPKHLITATGQRVTLRCSPRSGDLSVYWYQQSLDQGLQFLIQYYNGEERAKGNILERFSAQQFPDLHSELNLSSLELGDSALYFCASNVAGQGAYEQYFGPGTRLTVT.

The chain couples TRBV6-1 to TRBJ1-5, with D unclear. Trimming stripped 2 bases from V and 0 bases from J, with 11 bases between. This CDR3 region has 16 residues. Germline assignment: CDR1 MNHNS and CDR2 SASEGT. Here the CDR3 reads CASSEIGDYSNQPQHF. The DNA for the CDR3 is TGTGCCAGCAGTGAAATTGGAGACTATAGCAATCAGCCCCAGCATTTT.

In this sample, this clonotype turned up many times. The CDR3 reads CASSSPTSGGRGEQYF. The DNA of the CDR3 is TGTGCCAGCAGTTCTCCCACTAGCGGGGGCCGTGGGGAGCAGTACTTC. The genes are TRBV6-5 and TRBJ2-7, with TRBD2 identical over 11 bases. The germline gives CDR1 MNHEY, CDR2 SVGAGI. This CDR3 has 16 amino acids. V lost 4 bases and J lost 7; bases outside the gene matches: 12.

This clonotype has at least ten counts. For the CDR3, the DNA is TGCGCCAGCAGCCCTCTCGATACCCAATGGGAAGAGACCCAGTACTTC. Protein product: CASSPLDTQWEETQYF. The chain uses TRBV5-1 and TRBJ2-5; the D is unclear. The CDR3 has 16 residues. Germline V CDR1 and CDR2: SGHRS, YFSETQ. Trimming took off 4 bases at V and 3 bases at J, with 19 bases between the two ends.

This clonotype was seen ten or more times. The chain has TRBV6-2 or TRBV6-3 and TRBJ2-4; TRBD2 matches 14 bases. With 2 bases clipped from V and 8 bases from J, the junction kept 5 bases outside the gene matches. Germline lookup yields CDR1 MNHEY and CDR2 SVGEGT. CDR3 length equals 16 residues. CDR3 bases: TGTGCCAGCAGTTACGGCGGGACTAGCGGGGGAGACATTCAGTACTTC. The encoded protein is CASSYGGTSGGDIQYF.

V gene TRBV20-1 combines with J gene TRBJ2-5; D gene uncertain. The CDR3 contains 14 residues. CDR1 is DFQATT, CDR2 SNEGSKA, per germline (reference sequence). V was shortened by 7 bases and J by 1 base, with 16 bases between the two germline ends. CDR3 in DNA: TGCAGTGTAGGTTCCCAGAGGCGCCAAGAGACCCAGTACTTC. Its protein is CSVGSQRRQETQYF.

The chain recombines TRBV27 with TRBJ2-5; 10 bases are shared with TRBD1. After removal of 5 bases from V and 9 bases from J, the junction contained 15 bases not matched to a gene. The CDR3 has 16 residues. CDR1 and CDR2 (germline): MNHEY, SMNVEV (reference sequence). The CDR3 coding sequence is TGTGCCAGCAGTCCCTTTCCGACAGGGGGCCAAGGGTCCCAGTACTTC. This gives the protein CASSPFPTGGQGSQYF.

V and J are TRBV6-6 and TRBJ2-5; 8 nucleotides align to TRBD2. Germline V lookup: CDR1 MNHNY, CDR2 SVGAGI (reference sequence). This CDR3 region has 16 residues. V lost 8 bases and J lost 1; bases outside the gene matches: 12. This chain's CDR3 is CASPSSAGGAQETQYF. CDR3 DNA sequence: TGTGCCAGCCCGAGTTCGGCGGGAGGTGCCCAAGAGACCCAGTACTTC.

CDR3 nucleotides: TGTGCCAGCAGTTTAGGGCGTAGCGGAGATACGCAGTATTTT. Translating gives CASSLGRSGDTQYF. This chain joins TRBV28 and TRBJ2-3; possible D gene TRBD2, 6 bases. V lost 2 bases and J lost 5, with 11 bases in between. Germline CDR1 reads MDHEN; CDR2 reads SYDVKM. CDR3 length: 14 residues.

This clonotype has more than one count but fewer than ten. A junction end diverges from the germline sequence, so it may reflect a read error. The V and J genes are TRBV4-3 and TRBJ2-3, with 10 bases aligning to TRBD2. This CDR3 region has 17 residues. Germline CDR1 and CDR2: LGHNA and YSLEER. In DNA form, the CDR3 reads TGCACCAGCAGCCAAACCTTAGCGGGAGGTAGCACAGATACGCAGTATTTT. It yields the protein CTSSQTLAGGSTDTQYF.

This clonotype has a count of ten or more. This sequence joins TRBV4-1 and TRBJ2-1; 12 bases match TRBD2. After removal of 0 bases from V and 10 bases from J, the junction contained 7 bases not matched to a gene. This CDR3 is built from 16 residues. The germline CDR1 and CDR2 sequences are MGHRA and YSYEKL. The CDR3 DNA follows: TGCGCCAGCAGCCAAGAAGCTAGCGGGGGGGCCTACGAGCAGTTCTTC. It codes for CASSQEASGGAYEQFF.

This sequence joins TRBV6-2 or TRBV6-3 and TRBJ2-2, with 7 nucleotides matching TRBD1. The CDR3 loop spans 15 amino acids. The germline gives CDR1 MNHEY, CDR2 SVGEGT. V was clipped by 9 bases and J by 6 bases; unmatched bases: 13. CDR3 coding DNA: TGTGCCAGAAGCCTAATAGAGGGGGCTTCCGGGGAGCTGTTTTTT. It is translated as CARSLIEGASGELFF.

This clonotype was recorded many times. The CDR3 sequence is CASSYVQQETQYF. As DNA, the CDR3 is TGTGCCAGCAGTTACGTCCAGCAAGAGACCCAGTACTTC. This chain links TRBV6-2 or TRBV6-3 with TRBJ2-5; no firm D call. Trimming pared 2 bases from V and 2 bases from J, leaving 6 bases between. Germline CDR1 is MNHEY and CDR2 is SVGEGT. This CDR3 is built from 13 residues.

As DNA, the CDR3 is TGTGCCAGCAGCTCAATTAACCTTGGGACACGAGAAAAACTGTTTTTT. Its protein is CASSSINLGTREKLFF. The chain has TRBV5-6 and TRBJ1-4, with D perhaps TRBD1 (6 bases). This CDR3 comprises 16 residues. Germline assignment: CDR1 SGHDT and CDR2 YYEEEE. Trimming removed 3 bases at V and 8 bases at J, with 20 bases between.

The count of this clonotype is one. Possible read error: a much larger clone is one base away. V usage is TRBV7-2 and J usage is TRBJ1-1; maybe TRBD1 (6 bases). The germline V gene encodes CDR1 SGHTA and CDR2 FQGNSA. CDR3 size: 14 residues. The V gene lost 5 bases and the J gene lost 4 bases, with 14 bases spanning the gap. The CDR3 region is CASSPWGGGTEAFF. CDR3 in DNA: TGTGCCAGCAGCCCCTGGGGGGGCGGCACTGAAGCTTTCTTT.

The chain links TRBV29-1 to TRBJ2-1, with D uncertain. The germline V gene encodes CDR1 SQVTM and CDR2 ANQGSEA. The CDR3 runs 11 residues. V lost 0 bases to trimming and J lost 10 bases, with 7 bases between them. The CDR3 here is CSVEETLEQFF. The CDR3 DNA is TGCAGCGTTGAAGAGACCCTCGAGCAGTTCTTC.

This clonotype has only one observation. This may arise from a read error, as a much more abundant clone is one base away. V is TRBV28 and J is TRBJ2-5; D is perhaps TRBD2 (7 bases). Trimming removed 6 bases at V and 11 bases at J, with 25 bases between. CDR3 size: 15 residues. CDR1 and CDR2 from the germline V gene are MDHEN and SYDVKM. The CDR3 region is CASSTIGGRLNEQYF. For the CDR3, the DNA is TGTGCCAGCAGCACTATCGGGGGGCGGTTGAATGAGCAGTACTTC.

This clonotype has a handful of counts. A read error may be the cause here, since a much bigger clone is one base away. As DNA, the CDR3 is TGTGCCAGCAACTCCGGCGGGGGAAATCGGCCCCAGCATTTT. This codes for CASNSGGGNRPQHF. The chain recombines TRBV27 with TRBJ1-5, with TRBD1 as a possible D gene (5 bases). The CDR3 contains 14 residues. Germline lookup yields CDR1 MNHEY and CDR2 SMNVEV (reference sequence).

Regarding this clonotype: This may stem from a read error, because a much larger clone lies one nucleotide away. Written as DNA, the CDR3 is TGCAGTGCCACAGGACAGGGCACTGAAACTTTCTTT. Its translation: CSATGQGTETFF. V gene TRBV20-1 combines with J gene TRBJ1-1, with 8 nucleotides matching TRBD1. The CDR3 covers 12 residues. Germline V CDR1 and CDR2: DFQATT, SNEGSKA (reference sequence).